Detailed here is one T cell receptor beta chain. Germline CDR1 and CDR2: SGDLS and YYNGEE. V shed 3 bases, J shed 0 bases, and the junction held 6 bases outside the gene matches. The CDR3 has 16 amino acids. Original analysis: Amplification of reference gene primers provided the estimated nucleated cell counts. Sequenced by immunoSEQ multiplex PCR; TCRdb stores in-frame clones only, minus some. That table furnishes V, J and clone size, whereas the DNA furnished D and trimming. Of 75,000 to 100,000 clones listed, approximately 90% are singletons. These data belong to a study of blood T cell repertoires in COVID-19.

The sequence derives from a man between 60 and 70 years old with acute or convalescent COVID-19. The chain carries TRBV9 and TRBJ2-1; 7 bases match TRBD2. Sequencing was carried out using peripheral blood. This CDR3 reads CASSEPSGASYNEQFF. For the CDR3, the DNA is TGTGCCAGCAGCGAACCTAGCGGAGCCTCCTACAATGAGCAGTTCTTC. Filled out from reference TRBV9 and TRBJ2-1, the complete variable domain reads DSGVTQTPKHLITATGQRVTLRCSPRSGDLSVYWYQQSLDQGLQFLIQYYNGEERAKGNILERFSAQQFPDLHSELNLSSLELGDSALYFCASSEPSGASYNEQFFGPGTRLTVL.